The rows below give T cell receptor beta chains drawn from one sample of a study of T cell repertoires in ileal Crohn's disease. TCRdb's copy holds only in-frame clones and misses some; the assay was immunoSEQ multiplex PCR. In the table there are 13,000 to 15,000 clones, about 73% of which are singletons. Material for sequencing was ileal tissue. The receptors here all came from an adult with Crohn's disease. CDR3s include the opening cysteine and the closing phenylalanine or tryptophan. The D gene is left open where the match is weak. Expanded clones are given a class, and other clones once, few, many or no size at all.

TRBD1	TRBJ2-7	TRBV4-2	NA	TGTGCCAGCAGCCAAGTAAGGGACAGGGGCTACGAGCAGTACTTC	CASSQVRDRGYEQYF
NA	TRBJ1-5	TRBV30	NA	TGTGCCTGGAGCCAAAATAGCAATCAGCCCCAGCATTTT	CAWSQNSNQPQHF
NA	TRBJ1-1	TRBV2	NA	TGTGCCAGCACAGGGGCCTATGAAGCTTTCTTT	CASTGAYEAFF
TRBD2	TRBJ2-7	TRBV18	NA	TGTGCCAGCTCACCACCGTCTAGCGGGGTCTACGAGCAGTACTTC	CASSPPSSGVYEQYF
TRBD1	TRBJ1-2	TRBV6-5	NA	TGTGCCAGCTCACGGTCGGGACAGGGCTATGGCTACACCTTC	CASSRSGQGYGYTF
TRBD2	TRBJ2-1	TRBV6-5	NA	TGTGCCAGCAGGGGTGCCTCCGGGGGGAATGAGCAGTTCTTC	CASRGASGGNEQFF
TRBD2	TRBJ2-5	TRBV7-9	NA	TGTGCCAGCAGCTTTGCGGGGGTCCAAGAGACCCAGTACTTC	CASSFAGVQETQYF
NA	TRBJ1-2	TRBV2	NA	TGTGCCAGTTCCGGACAGCCGAACTATGGCTACACCTTC	CASSGQPNYGYTF
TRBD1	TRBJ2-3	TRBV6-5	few	TGTGCCAGCAGTTACTCGACAGGGGGCGCAGATACGCAGTATTTT	CASSYSTGGADTQYF
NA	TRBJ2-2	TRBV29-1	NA	TGCAGCGGTGGAGGGGATCGGGGGGAGCTGTTTTTT	CSGGGDRGELFF
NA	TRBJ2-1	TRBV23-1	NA	TGCGCCAGCAGTCCGAGGGTCTTC	CASSPRVF
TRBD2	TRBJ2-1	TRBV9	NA	TGTGCCAGCAGCGAGCGGGGGGGCCTCACCCATGAGCAGTTCTTC	CASSERGGLTHEQFF
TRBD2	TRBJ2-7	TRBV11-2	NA	TGTGCCAGCAGCTTACTAGCGGGGGGTACCTACGAGCAGTACTTC	CASSLLAGGTYEQYF
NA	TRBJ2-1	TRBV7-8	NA	TGTGCCAGCAGCATTACAGGAGACAATGAGCAGTTCTTC	CASSITGDNEQFF
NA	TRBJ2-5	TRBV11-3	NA	TGTGCCAGCGCCTCACGCGACCAAGAGACCCAGTACTTC	CASASRDQETQYF
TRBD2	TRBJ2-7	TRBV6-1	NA	TGTGCCAGCAGTGGGAGACTAGCGGGGCACGTCGACGAGCAGTACTTC	CASSGRLAGHVDEQYF
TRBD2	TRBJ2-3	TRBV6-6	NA	TGTGCCAGCAGTACACTAGCGGGGGACACAGATACGCAGTATTTT	CASSTLAGDTDTQYF
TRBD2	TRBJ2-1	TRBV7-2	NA	TGTGCCAGCATGTCTTCCGCGGGGGGGTACAATGAGCAGTTCTTC	CASMSSAGGYNEQFF
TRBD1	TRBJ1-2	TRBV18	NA	TGTGCCAGCTCACCCTTCGCACCGAGACAGGGCAACTATGGCTACACCTTC	CASSPFAPRQGNYGYTF
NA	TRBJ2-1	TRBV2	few	TGTGCCAGCAGTGCCCTCGAAGGTTCGGGTTCCTACGAGCAGTTCTTC	CASSALEGSGSYEQFF
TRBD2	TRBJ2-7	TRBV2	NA	TGTGCCAGCAGTGTGGCGGGGGTGCAGTACTTC	CASSVAGVQYF
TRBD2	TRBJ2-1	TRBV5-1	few	TGCGCCAGCAAGGGACTAGCGGGCGACATTGAGCAGTTCTTC	CASKGLAGDIEQFF
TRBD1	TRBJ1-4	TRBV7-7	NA	TGTGCTAGCACCAGAGGGGGCGAAAAACTGTTTTTT	CASTRGGEKLFF
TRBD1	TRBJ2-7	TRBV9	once	TGTGCCAGCAGCACACGACAGGGTGACTACGAGCAGTACTTC	CASSTRQGDYEQYF
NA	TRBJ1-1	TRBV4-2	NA	TGTGCCAGCAGCCCCCACCACTCGAACACTGAAGCTTTCTTT	CASSPHHSNTEAFF
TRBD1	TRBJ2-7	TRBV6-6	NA	TGTGCCAGCAGTGGGCCCGGGGACAGTGCCTACGAGCAGTACTTC	CASSGPGDSAYEQYF
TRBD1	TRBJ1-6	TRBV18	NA	TGTGCCAGCTCTTCTCGGACAGGGGCCTATAATTCACCCCTCCACTTT	CASSSRTGAYNSPLHF
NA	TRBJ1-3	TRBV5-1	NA	TGCGCCAGCAGCTTAGGGTTCTTGGGGCCTGGAAACACCATATATTTT	CASSLGFLGPGNTIYF
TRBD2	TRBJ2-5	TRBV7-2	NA	TGTGCCAGCAGCTTTCCCGTGAGAACTAGCGGGGCCCCTCGAGAGACCCAGTACTTC	CASSFPVRTSGAPRETQYF
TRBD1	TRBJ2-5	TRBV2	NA	TGTGCCAGCAGTGAAGAGGGACAGGTGACATGGACCCAGTACTTC	CASSEEGQVTWTQYF
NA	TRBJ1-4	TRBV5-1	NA	TGCGCCAGCAGCTTAGGAGCTAATGAAAAACTGTTTTTT	CASSLGANEKLFF
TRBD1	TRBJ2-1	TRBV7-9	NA	TGTGCCAGCAGCTTACGACAGGGGGGTGAGCAGTTCTTC	CASSLRQGGEQFF
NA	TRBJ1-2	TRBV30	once	TGTGCCTGGACCCCAGGGACTTCGGTCTATGGCTACACCTTC	CAWTPGTSVYGYTF
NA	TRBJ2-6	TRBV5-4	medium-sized	TGTGCCAGCAGCTCCGGACTCTTCTCTGGGGCCAACGTCCTGACTTTC	CASSSGLFSGANVLTF
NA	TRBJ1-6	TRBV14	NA	TGTGCCAGCAGCCAAGACTTGAGTACACCCCTCCACTTT	CASSQDLSTPLHF
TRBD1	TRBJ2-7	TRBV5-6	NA	TGTGCCAGCAGCAAACAGGGGTACGAGCAGTACTTC	CASSKQGYEQYF
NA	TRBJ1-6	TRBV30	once	TGTGCCTGGAGTTCCAACCTCGTCCGGGGAAATAATTCACCCCTCCACTTT	CAWSSNLVRGNNSPLHF
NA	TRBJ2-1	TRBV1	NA	TGCACCAGCAGCGGGCGGGGGGACCTGAACAATGAGCAGTTCTTC	CTSSGRGDLNNEQFF
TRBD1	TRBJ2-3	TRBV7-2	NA	TGTGCCAGCAGCCAACGGGACAGGGGGCTTACTAGCACAGATACGCAGTATTTT	CASSQRDRGLTSTDTQYF
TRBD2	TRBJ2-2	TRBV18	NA	TGTGCCAGCTCACGTCGACCACTAGCGGGGATATTGATCGGGGAGCTGTTTTTT	CASSRRPLAGILIGELFF
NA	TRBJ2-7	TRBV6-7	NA	TGTGCCAGCAGTTACTCGGGAGACGAGCAGTACTTC	CASSYSGDEQYF
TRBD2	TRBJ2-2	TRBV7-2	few	TGTGCCAGCAGCCCATTAGCGGGGGGGGAAGGTGGGGAGCTGTTTTTT	CASSPLAGGEGGELFF
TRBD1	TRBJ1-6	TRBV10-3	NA	TGTGCCATCAGCAAATTGACAGGGACCAACTCACCCCTCCACTTT	CAISKLTGTNSPLHF
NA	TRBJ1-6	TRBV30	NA	TGTGCCTGGAGTGTATCGCAGGGCTCCTATAATTCACCCCTCCACTTT	CAWSVSQGSYNSPLHF
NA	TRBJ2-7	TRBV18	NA	TGTGCCAGCTCACCAGCCGCGGCGAGTTTCGGCTACGAGCAGTACTTC	CASSPAAASFGYEQYF
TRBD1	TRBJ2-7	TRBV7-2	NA	TGTGCCAGCAGCGAACGGACAGGGGACTTCTACGAGCAGTACTTC	CASSERTGDFYEQYF
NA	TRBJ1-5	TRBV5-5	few	TGTGCCAGCAGCCGAGACAGCTTAGATCAGCCCCAGCATTTT	CASSRDSLDQPQHF
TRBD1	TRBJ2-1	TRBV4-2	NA	TGTGCCAGCAGCCAAGGGGACAGGTTTTACAATGAGCAGTTCTTC	CASSQGDRFYNEQFF